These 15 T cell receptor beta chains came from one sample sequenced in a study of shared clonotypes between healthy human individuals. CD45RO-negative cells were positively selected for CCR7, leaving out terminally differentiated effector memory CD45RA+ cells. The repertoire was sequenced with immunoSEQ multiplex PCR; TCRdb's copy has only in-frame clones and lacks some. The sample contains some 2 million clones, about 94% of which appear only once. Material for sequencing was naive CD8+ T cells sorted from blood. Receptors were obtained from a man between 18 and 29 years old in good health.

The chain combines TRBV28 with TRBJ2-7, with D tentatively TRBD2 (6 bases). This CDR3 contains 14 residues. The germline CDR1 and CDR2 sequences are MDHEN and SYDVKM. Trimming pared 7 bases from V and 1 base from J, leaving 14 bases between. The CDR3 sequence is CASMEEGTSYEQYF. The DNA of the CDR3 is TGTGCCAGCATGGAGGAGGGTACGTCCTACGAGCAGTACTTC. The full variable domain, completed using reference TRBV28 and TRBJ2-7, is DVKVTQSSRYLVKRTGEKVFLECVQDMDHENMFWYRQDPGLGLRLIYFSYDVKMKEKGDIPEGYSVSREKKERFSLILESASTNQTSMYLCASMEEGTSYEQYFGPGTRLTVT.

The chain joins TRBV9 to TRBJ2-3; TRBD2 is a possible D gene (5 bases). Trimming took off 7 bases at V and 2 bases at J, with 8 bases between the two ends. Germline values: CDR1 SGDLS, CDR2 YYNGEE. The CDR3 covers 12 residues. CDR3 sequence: CASGLNTDTQYF. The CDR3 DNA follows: TGTGCCAGCGGACTTAACACAGATACGCAGTATTTT.

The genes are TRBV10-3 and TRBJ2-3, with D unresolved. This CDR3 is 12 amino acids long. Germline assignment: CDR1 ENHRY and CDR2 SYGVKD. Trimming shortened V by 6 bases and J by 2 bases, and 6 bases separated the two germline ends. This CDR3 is CAISADTDTQYF. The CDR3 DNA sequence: TGTGCCATCAGCGCAGACACAGATACGCAGTATTTT.

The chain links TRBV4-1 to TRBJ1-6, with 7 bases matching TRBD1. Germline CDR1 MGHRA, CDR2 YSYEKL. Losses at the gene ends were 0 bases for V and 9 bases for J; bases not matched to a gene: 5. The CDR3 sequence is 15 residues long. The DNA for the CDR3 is TGCGCCAGCAGCCAAGAAGGGGCAGGGGGTTCACCCCTCCACTTT. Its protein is CASSQEGAGGSPLHF.

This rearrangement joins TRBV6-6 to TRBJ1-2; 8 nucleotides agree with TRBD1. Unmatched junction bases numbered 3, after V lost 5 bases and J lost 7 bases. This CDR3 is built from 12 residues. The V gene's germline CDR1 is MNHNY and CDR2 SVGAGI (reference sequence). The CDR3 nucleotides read TGTGCCAGCAGTAAGGACAGGGCTGGCTACACCTTC. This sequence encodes CASSKDRAGYTF.

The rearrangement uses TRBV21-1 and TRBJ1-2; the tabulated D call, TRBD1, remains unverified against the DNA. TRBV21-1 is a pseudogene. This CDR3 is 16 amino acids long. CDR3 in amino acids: CASSKLNRGPGAGYTF. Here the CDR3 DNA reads TGTGCCAGCAGCAAACTGAACAGGGGGCCGGGGGCTGGCTACACCTTC.

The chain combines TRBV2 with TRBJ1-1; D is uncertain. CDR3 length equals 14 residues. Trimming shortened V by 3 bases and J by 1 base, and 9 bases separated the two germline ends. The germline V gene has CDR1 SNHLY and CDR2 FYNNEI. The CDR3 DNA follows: TGTGCCAGCAGTGATGTCTCGGGGAACACTGAAGCTTTCTTT. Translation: CASSDVSGNTEAFF.

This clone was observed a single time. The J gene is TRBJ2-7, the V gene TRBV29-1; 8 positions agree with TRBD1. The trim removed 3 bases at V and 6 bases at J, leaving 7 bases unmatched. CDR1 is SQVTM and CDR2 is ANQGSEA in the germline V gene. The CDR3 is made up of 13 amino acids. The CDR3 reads CSVDGGQGLEQYF. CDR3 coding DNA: TGCAGCGTTGACGGTGGACAGGGCCTCGAGCAGTACTTC.

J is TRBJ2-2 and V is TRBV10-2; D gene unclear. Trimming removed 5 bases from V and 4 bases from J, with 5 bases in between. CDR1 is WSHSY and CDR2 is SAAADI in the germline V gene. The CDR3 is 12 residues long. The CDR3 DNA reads TGCGCCAGCAGTTTAGTCACCGGGGAGCTGTTTTTT. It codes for CASSLVTGELFF.

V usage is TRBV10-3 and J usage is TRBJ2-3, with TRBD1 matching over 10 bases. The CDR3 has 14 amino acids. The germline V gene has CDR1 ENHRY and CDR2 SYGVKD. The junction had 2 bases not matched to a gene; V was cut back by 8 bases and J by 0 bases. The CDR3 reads CAIGQGGSTDTQYF. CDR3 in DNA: TGTGCCATCGGACAGGGGGGAAGCACAGATACGCAGTATTTT.

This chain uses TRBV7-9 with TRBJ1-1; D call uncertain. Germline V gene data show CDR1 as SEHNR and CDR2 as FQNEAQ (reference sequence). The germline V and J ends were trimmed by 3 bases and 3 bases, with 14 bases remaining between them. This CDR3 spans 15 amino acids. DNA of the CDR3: TGTGCCAGCAGCTTGTCCGCAAGTCCTTACACTGAAGCTTTCTTT. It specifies CASSLSASPYTEAFF.

CDR3 sequence: CASSFDSTSYEQYF. CDR3 nucleotide sequence: TGTGCCAGCAGTTTTGATAGCACCTCCTACGAGCAGTACTTC. The chain couples TRBV27 to TRBJ2-7; D unresolved. This CDR3 comprises 14 residues. V lost 3 bases and J lost 0, with 9 bases in between. Per germline, CDR1 MNHEY and CDR2 SMNVEV (reference sequence).

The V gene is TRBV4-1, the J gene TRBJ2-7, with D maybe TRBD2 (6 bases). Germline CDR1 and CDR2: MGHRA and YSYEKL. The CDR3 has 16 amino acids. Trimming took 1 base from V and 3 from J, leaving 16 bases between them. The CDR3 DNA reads TGCGCCAGCAGCCAAGGACTAGTCGATTACATCTACGAGCAGTACTTC. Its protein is CASSQGLVDYIYEQYF.

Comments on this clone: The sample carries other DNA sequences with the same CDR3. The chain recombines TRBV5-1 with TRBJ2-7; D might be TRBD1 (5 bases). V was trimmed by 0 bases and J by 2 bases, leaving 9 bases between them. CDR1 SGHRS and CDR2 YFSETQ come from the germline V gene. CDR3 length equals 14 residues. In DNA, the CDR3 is TGCGCCAGCAGCTTGGAAGGCAGGGCCTACGAGCAGTACTTC. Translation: CASSLEGRAYEQYF. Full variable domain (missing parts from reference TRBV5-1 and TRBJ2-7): KAGVTQTPRYLIKTRGQQVTLSCSPISGHRSVSWYQQTPGQGLQFLFEYFSETQRNKGNFPGRFSGRQFSNSRSEMNVSTLELGDSALYLCASSLEGRAYEQYFGPGTRLTVT.

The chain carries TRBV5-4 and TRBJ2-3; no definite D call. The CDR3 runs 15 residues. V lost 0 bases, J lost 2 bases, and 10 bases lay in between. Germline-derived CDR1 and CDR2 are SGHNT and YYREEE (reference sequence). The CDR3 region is CASSLEVTSTDTQYF. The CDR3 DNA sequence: TGTGCCAGCAGCTTGGAGGTTACTTCCACAGATACGCAGTATTTT.